This TCR beta chain emerged from a study of a mutant IDH1 vaccine in newly diagnosed glioma. Only one count was recorded for this clone. Its antigen is unidentified. Looked up from germline, CDR1 is LNHDA and CDR2 is SQIVND (reference sequence). The junction had 16 bases not matched to a gene; V was cut back by 10 bases and J by 4 bases. CDR3 length: 15 amino acids. The method was immunoSEQ multiplex PCR; TCRdb's version includes in-frame clones alone and lacks a portion of them. The data show tens of thousands of clones, 80% to 90% seen once. Documented time point: week 23, last vaccination. Vaccine doses each comprised 300 ug of mutant IDH1 20-mer peptide, with topical imiquimod.

Sample: PBMCs, taken from a glioma patient whose treatment included an IDH1 peptide vaccine. The clonotype was recovered from a man in his forties with glioma. The chain is built from TRBV19 and TRBJ2-7; 7 nucleotides line up with TRBD1. The CDR3 bases are TGTGCCACCCAGCCTAGAGGGAAGGGGGCTTACGAGCAGTACTTC. Translating gives CATQPRGKGAYEQYF.